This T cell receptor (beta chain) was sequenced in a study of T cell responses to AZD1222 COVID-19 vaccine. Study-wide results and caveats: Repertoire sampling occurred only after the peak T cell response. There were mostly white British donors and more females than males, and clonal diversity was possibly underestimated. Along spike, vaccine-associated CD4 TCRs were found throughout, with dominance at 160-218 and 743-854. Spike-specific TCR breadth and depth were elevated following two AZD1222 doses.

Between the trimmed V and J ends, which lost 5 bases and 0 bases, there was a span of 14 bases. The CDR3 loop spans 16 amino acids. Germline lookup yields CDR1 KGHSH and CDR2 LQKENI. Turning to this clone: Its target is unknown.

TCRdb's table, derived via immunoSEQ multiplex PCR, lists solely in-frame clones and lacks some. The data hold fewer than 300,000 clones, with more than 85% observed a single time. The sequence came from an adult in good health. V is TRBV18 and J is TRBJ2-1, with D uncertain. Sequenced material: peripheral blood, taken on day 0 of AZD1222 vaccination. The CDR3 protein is CASSSSTASSYNEQFF. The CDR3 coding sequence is TGTGCCAGCTCATCTTCGACCGCGAGCTCCTACAATGAGCAGTTCTTC.